Presented here are 9 T cell receptor beta chains from one specimen sequenced in a study of control samples from healthy donors and cancer patients (dated by TCRdb to the early 2020s). Receptor libraries were prepared by the immunoSEQ multiplex PCR assay. TCRdb carries this immuneACCESS record with in-frame sequences only. Its versions omit some clonotypes, under half of them owing to an unresolved V gene in the studies checked, with the rest unexplained. This sample lists about 220,000 clones; around 94% were detected once. In total, the top ten clones hold about 1.6% of the sample. The sequencing input was blood. All receptors derive from a man aged 45 to 65 in good health.

The V and J genes are TRBV6-5 and TRBJ1-2, with 7 positions matching TRBD1. With 6 bases clipped from V and 2 bases from J, the junction kept 9 bases outside the gene matches. Germline assignment: CDR1 MNHEY and CDR2 SVGAGI. The CDR3 is 15 residues long. CDR3 DNA: TGTGCCAGCAGGCGAACAGGGGTCCGGAACTATGGCTACACCTTC. This sequence encodes CASRRTGVRNYGYTF.

V is TRBV7-8 and J is TRBJ1-6; D not certain. Germline V gene data show CDR1 as SGHVS and CDR2 as FQNEAQ. The CDR3 contains 15 residues. Trimming stripped 4 bases from V and 7 bases from J, with 14 bases between. In DNA form, the CDR3 reads TGTGCCAGCAGCTCGATGGGCGGAAACAATTCACCCCTCCACTTT. Translating it yields CASSSMGGNNSPLHF.

V usage is TRBV3-1 (or the pseudogene TRBV3-2) and J usage is TRBJ1-1; 9 positions agree with TRBD1. The J segment lost 2 bases and the V segment lost 4 bases, leaving 5 bases of the junction unmatched. The germline V gene has CDR1 LGHDT and CDR2 YNNKEL (reference sequence). CDR3 length: 15 amino acids. Written as DNA, the CDR3 is TGTGCCAGCAGCCCTGTGGACAGGGGCAACACTGAAGCTTTCTTT. Encoded protein: CASSPVDRGNTEAFF.

This clone was found once. The chain links TRBV13 to TRBJ1-3; possibly TRBD1 for D (5 bases). Trimming removed 4 bases at V and 2 bases at J, with 9 bases between. The CDR3 length is 14 residues. Germline CDR1 is PRHDT and CDR2 is FYEKMQ (reference sequence). The DNA for the CDR3 is TGTGCCAGCAGCTCCAGGGAAGCTGGAAACACCATATATTTT. It translates to CASSSREAGNTIYF.

The chain joins TRBV2 to TRBJ1-1; D call uncertain. Trimming removed 7 bases at V and 2 bases at J, with 11 bases between. This CDR3 has 13 residues. The V gene's germline CDR1 is SNHLY and CDR2 FYNNEI. The CDR3 reads CASMRAPNTEAFF. CDR3 nucleotides: TGTGCCAGCATGCGGGCTCCCAACACTGAAGCTTTCTTT.

This clone has a handful of counts. V gene TRBV5-1 combines with J gene TRBJ1-2, with 8 bases lining up with TRBD1. There are 17 residues in the CDR3. J gave up 5 bases and V 1 base, and 13 bases lay outside the gene matches. Per the germline V gene, CDR1 is SGHRS and CDR2 is YFSETQ. The DNA of the CDR3 is TGCGCCAGCAGCTTGTCCGTATCGGACAGGGTGGGGTATGGCTACACCTTC. Translation gives CASSLSVSDRVGYGYTF.

The chain couples TRBV4-1 to TRBJ2-5; D is unresolved. The germline V gene has CDR1 MGHRA and CDR2 YSYEKL. CDR3 length: 15 residues. The V end lost 0 bases, the J end lost 5 bases, and 13 bases lay between the germline ends. CDR3 DNA: TGCGCCAGCAGCCAAGATGTTTATAGGGCCGAGACCCAGTACTTC. This encodes CASSQDVYRAETQYF.

The chain recombines TRBV30 with TRBJ1-5, with 9 bases that match TRBD1. V lost 0 bases to trimming and J lost 7 bases; unmatched junction nucleotides: 10. Looked up from germline, CDR1 is GTSNPN and CDR2 is SVGIG (reference sequence). This CDR3 has 16 amino acids. The CDR3: CAWSVGSGQGGQPQHF. The CDR3 region has the DNA TGTGCCTGGAGTGTAGGATCGGGACAGGGAGGACAGCCCCAGCATTTT.

CDR3 amino acids: CASSPNRVSSYNEQFF. CDR3 coding DNA: TGTGCCAGCTCACCAAACAGGGTCTCCTCCTACAATGAGCAGTTCTTC. This chain connects TRBV18 to TRBJ2-1; perhaps TRBD1 as D (6 bases). Germline V gene lookup returns CDR1 KGHSH and CDR2 LQKENI. This CDR3 is built from 16 residues. V shed 2 bases and J shed 0 bases, with 11 bases lying between them.